The clone carrying this TCR beta chain was seen repeatedly, ten times or more. The data were obtained in a study of CD8+CD57+ T cells in acquired aplastic anemia. V was clipped by 5 bases and J by 2 bases; unmatched bases: 3. This CDR3 is 13 amino acids long. Looked up from germline, CDR1 is SQVTM and CDR2 is ANQGSEA. TCR beta VDJ combinations and CDR3 sequences were profiled from genomic DNA. One entry per CDR3 protein, called by TCRdb with MiXCR from the reads. The top ten hold approximately 16% of the sample, which has fewer than 250,000 distinct CDR3 sequences, around half seen once. Sequenced material: sorted CD4+, CD8+, or CD8+CD57+ T cells (not recorded which) from PBMCs. This receptor was obtained from a human donor in good health, serving as a control. V is TRBV29-1 and J is TRBJ2-7, with 10 bases matching TRBD1. The CDR3 reads CSVRTGGPYEQYF. DNA for the CDR3: TGCAGCGTTAGGACAGGGGGTCCCTACGAGCAGTACTTC.